A single sample gave rise to the 19 T cell receptor beta chains below, sequenced in a study of spatial heterogeneity in lung cancer. Using its own MiXCR run on the 5' RACE reads, TCRdb lists one record per CDR3 protein. The data show 60,000 to 90,000 distinct CDR3 sequences, 13% seen once. Time point specified: sample taken at primary tumor resection. Whole RNA obtained from tumor, nontumor lung or frozen PBMC underwent sequencing without sorting. This sample comprised PBMCs, obtained at surgery. The receptors were sampled from a male donor with early-stage non-small cell lung cancer.

This clonotype was detected only a few times. This chain uses TRBV4-1 with TRBJ2-3; 12 nucleotides agree with TRBD2. With 6 bases clipped from V and 5 bases from J, the junction kept 3 bases outside the gene matches. Germline V gene lookup returns CDR1 MGHRA and CDR2 YSYEKL. This CDR3 contains 14 residues. CDR3 sequence (DNA): TGCGCCAGCAGACTAGCGGGAGGCGGAGATACGCAGTATTTT. It specifies CASRLAGGGDTQYF.

This clonotype was seen ten or more times. The chain couples TRBV7-3 to TRBJ2-7, with TRBD1 matching 12 bases. The junction had 15 bases not matched to a gene; V was cut back by 4 bases and J by 5 bases. The CDR3 length is 18 residues. In germline, CDR1 is SGHTA, CDR2 FQGTGA. In DNA form, the CDR3 reads TGTGCCAGCAGCTCAATCAGCACTGGGGACAGGGGGCCAAACGAGCAGTACTTC. It yields the protein CASSSISTGDRGPNEQYF.

This clonotype occurred a few times. The chain has TRBV27 and TRBJ2-7; 11 bases match TRBD1. The CDR3 has 14 amino acids. The J segment lost 2 bases and the V segment lost 5 bases, leaving 2 bases of the junction unmatched. Germline loops: CDR1 MNHEY, CDR2 SMNVEV (reference sequence). The CDR3, as DNA: TGTGCCAGCAGTGGGACAGGGGGTCCCTACGAGCAGTACTTC. Its protein product is CASSGTGGPYEQYF.

This sequence joins TRBV12-3 or TRBV12-4 and TRBJ2-3, with 14 bases fitting TRBD2. This CDR3 spans 18 amino acids. The V gene end was trimmed by 5 bases and the J gene end by 2 bases; junction bases not matched to a gene: 9. The CDR3 is CASSPTSGRAGDTDTQYF. In DNA, the CDR3 is TGTGCCAGCAGTCCGACTAGCGGGAGGGCCGGCGACACAGATACGCAGTATTTT.

This clonotype was counted only a few times. CDR3 coding DNA: TGTGCCAGCAGCTTAAGAACGGGCCAAGAGACCCAGTACTTC. Its translation: CASSLRTGQETQYF. The chain combines TRBV7-6 with TRBJ2-5; the D is unclear. The germline gives CDR1 SGHVS, CDR2 FNYEAQ. CDR3 length: 14 amino acids. Trimming removed 2 bases from V and 1 base from J, with 8 bases in between.

The rearrangement uses TRBV2 and TRBJ2-2, with D unclear. From germline, CDR1 is SNHLY and CDR2 FYNNEI. Trimming shortened V by 3 bases and J by 5 bases, and 10 bases separated the two germline ends. This CDR3 region has 14 residues. CDR3 region: CASSDNAVTGELFF. The CDR3 coding sequence is TGTGCCAGCAGTGACAATGCGGTTACCGGGGAGCTGTTTTTT. The variable domain in full, completed from reference TRBV2 and TRBJ2-2, reads EPEVTQTPSHQVTQMGQEVILRCVPISNHLYFYWYRQILGQKVEFLVSFYNNEISEKSEIFDDQFSVERPDGSNFTLKIRSTKLEDSAMYFCASSDNAVTGELFFGEGSRLTVL.

This clonotype was recorded many times. This chain uses TRBV29-1 with TRBJ2-7; TRBD2 might be the D (6 bases). V lost 6 bases to trimming and J lost 0 bases, with 21 bases between them. The CDR3 sequence is 16 residues long. Germline V gives CDR1 SQVTM, CDR2 ANQGSEA. This CDR3 is CSVLGGGTANSYEQYF. DNA for the CDR3: TGCAGCGTCCTCGGCGGCGGGACCGCAAACTCCTACGAGCAGTACTTC.

The chain links TRBV7-9 to TRBJ2-5; tentative D call: TRBD2 (5 bases). The V and J ends lost 5 bases and 4 bases respectively, with 11 bases between them. From germline, CDR1 is SEHNR and CDR2 FQNEAQ (reference sequence). The CDR3 has 13 amino acids. The CDR3 coding sequence is TGTGCCAGCAGCCGAGGGCTAGTAGAGACCCAGTACTTC. Its protein product is CASSRGLVETQYF.

There are a few counts of this clonotype. The rearrangement uses TRBV5-4 and TRBJ2-7; D might be TRBD2 (6 bases). V was shortened by 1 base and J by 7 bases, with 12 bases between the two germline ends. Per germline, CDR1 SGHNT and CDR2 YYREEE (reference sequence). CDR3 length: 13 amino acids. This CDR3 reads CASSLPGLLEQYF. The CDR3 region has the DNA TGTGCCAGCAGCTTGCCGGGACTCCTAGAGCAGTACTTC.

This clonotype came up a few times. This rearrangement joins TRBV5-1 to TRBJ2-1; TRBD1 matches at 7 bases. With 2 bases clipped from V and 1 base from J, the junction kept 6 bases outside the gene matches. The CDR3 sequence is 16 residues long. Germline V CDR1 and CDR2: SGHRS, YFSETQ. The CDR3 nucleotides read TGCGCCAGCAGCTTTACAGGGGAACTTTCCTACAATGAGCAGTTCTTC. It translates to CASSFTGELSYNEQFF.

This clonotype was observed many times. The J gene is TRBJ2-1, the V gene TRBV12-3 or TRBV12-4; either TRBD1 or TRBD2 may fit D (5 bases each). The germline V and J ends were trimmed by 5 bases and 7 bases, with 21 bases remaining between them. The CDR3 totals 16 residues. CDR3 DNA sequence: TGTGCCAGCAGTCCAAGACAGCGCGGGTCCCGGAATGAGCAGTTCTTC. It yields the protein CASSPRQRGSRNEQFF.

The sample holds many counts of this clonotype. This chain connects TRBV12-3 or TRBV12-4 to TRBJ1-5, with 7 bases identical to TRBD1. The CDR3 has 14 residues. V trimming: 0 bases; J trimming: 7 bases; junction bases outside the gene matches: 3. The DNA of the CDR3 is TGTGCCAGCAGTTTAGCAAACAGGGGACAGCCCCAGCATTTT. It specifies CASSLANRGQPQHF.

This chain joins TRBV9 and TRBJ1-5; a weak D match, TRBD1 (5 bases). Germline loops: CDR1 SGDLS, CDR2 YYNGEE. This CDR3 has 14 amino acids. The V and J ends lost 4 bases and 2 bases respectively, with 10 bases between them. CDR3 residues: CASSPRGGNQPQHF. CDR3 coding DNA: TGTGCCAGCAGCCCTCGGGGGGGCAATCAGCCCCAGCATTTT.

This clonotype has just a few counts. The DNA for the CDR3 is TGTGCCAGCAGCCAAGAGGGGACAGTCTATGGCTACACCTTC. It specifies CASSQEGTVYGYTF. The chain is built from TRBV4-2 and TRBJ1-2, with 7 bases lining up with TRBD1. Germline loops: CDR1 LGHNA, CDR2 YNFKEQ. The CDR3 covers 14 residues. Trimming at V came to 0 bases and at J to 4 bases, leaving 2 bases not matched to a gene.

The rearrangement links TRBV25-1 to TRBJ1-1; 7 nucleotides line up with TRBD1. The CDR3 runs 15 residues. Looked up from germline, CDR1 is MGHDK and CDR2 is SYGVNS. After removal of 7 bases from V and 0 bases from J, the junction contained 8 bases not matched to a gene. Here the CDR3 reads CASNPRGGVNTEAFF. CDR3 DNA sequence: TGTGCCAGCAACCCCAGGGGGGGAGTGAACACTGAAGCTTTCTTT. Supplemented by reference TRBV25-1 and TRBJ1-1, the full variable domain reads EADIYQTPRYLVIGTGKKITLECSQTMGHDKMYWYQQDPGMELHLIHYSYGVNSTEKGDLSSESTVSRIRTEHFPLTLESARPSHTSQYLCASNPRGGVNTEAFFGQGTRLTVV.

The rearrangement uses TRBV20-1 and TRBJ1-2, with TRBD1 matching 9 bases. Trimming at V came to 0 bases and at J to 7 bases, leaving 6 bases not matched to a gene. The V gene's germline CDR1 is DFQATT and CDR2 SNEGSKA (reference sequence). This CDR3 region has 14 residues. CDR3 sequence (DNA): TGCAGTGCTAGAGATACACAGGGGGCAAGTGGCTACACCTTC. Encoded protein: CSARDTQGASGYTF.

In its sample, this clonotype was seen many times. J is TRBJ1-2 and V is TRBV7-9; D is uncertain. Trimming stripped 5 bases from V and 5 bases from J, with 15 bases between. The germline gives CDR1 SEHNR, CDR2 FQNEAQ (reference sequence). The CDR3 runs 14 residues. As DNA, the CDR3 is TGTGCCAGCAGCCAGGAATCCGGATCGTATGGCTACACCTTC. It translates to CASSQESGSYGYTF.

The chain has TRBV10-3 and TRBJ1-2; 7 bases match TRBD1. Trimming at V came to 6 bases and at J to 0 bases, leaving 4 bases not matched to a gene. CDR3 length equals 14 residues. From germline, CDR1 is ENHRY and CDR2 SYGVKD. The CDR3 loop is CAISGTATNYGYTF. The CDR3 region has the DNA TGTGCCATCAGCGGGACAGCCACTAACTATGGCTACACCTTC.

This clonotype was seen repeatedly, ten times or more. The chain uses TRBV7-2 and TRBJ2-3; 10 nucleotides line up with TRBD2. Germline assignment: CDR1 SGHTA and CDR2 FQGNSA. The CDR3 is 14 residues long. Losses at the gene ends were 4 bases for V and 4 bases for J; bases not matched to a gene: 2. The CDR3 DNA reads TGTGCCAGCAGCTATAGCGGGAGGCCAGATACGCAGTATTTT. Translation gives CASSYSGRPDTQYF.